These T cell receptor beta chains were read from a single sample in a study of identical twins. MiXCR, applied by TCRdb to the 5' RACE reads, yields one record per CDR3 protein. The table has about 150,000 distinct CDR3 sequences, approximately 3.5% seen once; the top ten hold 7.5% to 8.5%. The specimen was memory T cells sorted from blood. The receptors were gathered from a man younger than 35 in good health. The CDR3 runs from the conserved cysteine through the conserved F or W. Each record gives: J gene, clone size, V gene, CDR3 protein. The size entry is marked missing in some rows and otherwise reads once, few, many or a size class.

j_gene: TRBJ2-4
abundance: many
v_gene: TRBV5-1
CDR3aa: CASSATSSLGNIQYF

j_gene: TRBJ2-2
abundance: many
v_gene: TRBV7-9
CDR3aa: CASSTRIARNTGELFF

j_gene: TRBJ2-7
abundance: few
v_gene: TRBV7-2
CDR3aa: CASSPRASGPREQYF

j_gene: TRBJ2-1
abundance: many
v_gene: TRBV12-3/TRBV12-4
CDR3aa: CASSKTPYNEQFF

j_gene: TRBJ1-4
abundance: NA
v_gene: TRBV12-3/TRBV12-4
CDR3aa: CASSLQVGEKLFF

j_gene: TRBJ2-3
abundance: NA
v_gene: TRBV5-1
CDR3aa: CASSLQLSTDTQYF

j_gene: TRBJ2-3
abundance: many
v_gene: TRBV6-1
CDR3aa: CASSVGVVADTQYF

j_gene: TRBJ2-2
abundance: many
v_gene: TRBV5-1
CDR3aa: CASSRLLAGVGTTTNTGELFF

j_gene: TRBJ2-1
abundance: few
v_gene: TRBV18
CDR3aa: CASSPGQGWGDEQFF

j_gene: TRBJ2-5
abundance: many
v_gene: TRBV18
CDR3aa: CASSPLGGETQYF

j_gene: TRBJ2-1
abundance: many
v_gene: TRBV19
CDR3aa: CASSRAGVDEQFF

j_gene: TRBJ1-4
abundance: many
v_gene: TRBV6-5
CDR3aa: CAISSLFNSEKLFF

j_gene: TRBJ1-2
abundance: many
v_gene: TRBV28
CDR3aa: CASSLPGGGNYGYTF

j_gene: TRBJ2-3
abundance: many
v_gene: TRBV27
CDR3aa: CASRAGGGDTQYF

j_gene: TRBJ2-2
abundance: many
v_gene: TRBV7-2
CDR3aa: CASSQGQGHGELFF

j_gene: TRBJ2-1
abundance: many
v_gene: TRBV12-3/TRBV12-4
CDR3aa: CASSLFRSGRIDF

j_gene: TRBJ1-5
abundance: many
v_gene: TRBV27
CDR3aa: CASSPLGPPGPQHF

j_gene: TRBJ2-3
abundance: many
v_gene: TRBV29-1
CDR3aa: CSVEKRRVRGQGSTDTQYF

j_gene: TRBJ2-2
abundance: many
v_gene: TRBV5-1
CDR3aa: CASSLSNRGTGELFF

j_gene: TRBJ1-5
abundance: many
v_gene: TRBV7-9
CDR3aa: CASSSLGDQPQHF

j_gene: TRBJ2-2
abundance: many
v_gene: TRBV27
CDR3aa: CASSSPTSGRRVGELFF

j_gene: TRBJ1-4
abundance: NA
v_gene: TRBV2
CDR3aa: CASSEGDHSEKLFF

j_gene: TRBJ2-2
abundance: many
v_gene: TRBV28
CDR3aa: CASSSVLTGDTGELFF

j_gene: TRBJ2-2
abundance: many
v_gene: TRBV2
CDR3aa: CASSANLSGELFF

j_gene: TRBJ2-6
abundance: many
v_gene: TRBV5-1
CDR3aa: CASSSTVSGANVLTF

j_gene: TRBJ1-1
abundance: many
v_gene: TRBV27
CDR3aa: CASSLGTLNTEAFF

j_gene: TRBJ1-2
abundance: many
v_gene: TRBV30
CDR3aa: CAWSSGDNYGYTF

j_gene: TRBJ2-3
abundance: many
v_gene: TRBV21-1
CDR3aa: CASSKSTGVCTDTQYF

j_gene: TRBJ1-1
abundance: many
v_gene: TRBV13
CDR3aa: CASSSLSPLRTGRSGVATEAFF

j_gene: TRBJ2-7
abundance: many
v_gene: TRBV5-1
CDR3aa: CASSLGTGLPPEQYF

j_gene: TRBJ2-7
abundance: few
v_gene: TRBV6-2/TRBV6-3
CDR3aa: CASSYAGPGRAVF

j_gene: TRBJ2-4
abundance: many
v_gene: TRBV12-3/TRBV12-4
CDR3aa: CASSQRELTKNIQYF

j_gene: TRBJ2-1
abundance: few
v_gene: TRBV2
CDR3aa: CASSAQGIGNEQFF

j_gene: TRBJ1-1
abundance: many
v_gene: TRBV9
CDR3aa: CASSRYTEAFF

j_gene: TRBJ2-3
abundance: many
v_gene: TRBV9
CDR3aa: CASSVLTSGTDTQYF

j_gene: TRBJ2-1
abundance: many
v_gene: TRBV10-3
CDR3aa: CAISANSRTSRINEQFF

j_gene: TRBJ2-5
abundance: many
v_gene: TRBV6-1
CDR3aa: CATGTGDQETQYF

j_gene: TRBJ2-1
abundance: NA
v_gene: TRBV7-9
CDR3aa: CASSLEGLKFYNEQFF

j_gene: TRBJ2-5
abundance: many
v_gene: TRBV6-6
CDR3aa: CASSQGLAETQYF

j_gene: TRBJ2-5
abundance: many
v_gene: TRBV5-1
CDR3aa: CASSGLAGDQSSGTQYF

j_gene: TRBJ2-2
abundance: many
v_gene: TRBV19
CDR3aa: CASTTSGVGTGELFF

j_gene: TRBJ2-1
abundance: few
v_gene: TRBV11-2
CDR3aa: CASSPTGLADNEQFF

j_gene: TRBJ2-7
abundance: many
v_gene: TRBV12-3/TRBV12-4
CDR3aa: CASSFRVNEQYF

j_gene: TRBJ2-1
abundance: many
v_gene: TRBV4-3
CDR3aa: CASSQDLVAGYNEQFF

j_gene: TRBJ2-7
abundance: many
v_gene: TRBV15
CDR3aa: CATSREPLSYEQYF

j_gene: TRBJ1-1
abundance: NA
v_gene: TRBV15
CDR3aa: CATSSHYSTEAFF

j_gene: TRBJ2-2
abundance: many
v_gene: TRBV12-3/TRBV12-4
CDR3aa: CASSSPGLAGVITGELFF

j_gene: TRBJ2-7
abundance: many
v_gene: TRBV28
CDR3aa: CASTARQGYIEQYF

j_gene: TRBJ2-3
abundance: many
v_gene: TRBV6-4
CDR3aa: CASSDNGGSPDTQYF

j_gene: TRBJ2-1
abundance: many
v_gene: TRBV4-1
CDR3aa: CASRNLAIGYEQFF